The present T cell receptor (beta chain) was sequenced within a study of T-cell reconstitution after alpha-beta-depleted transplantation in children. CDR3 size: 17 residues. With 5 bases clipped from V and 0 bases from J, the junction kept 10 bases outside the gene matches. This clonotype was counted a few times. The library targeted TCRbeta and was prepared with unique molecular identifiers. TCRdb independently ran MiXCR on the PCR reads; one entry per CDR3 protein. Counted here are roughly 500,000 distinct CDR3 sequences, approximately 29% occurring once; the ten biggest clones make up around 2.3%.

The chain recombines TRBV12-3 or TRBV12-4 with TRBJ2-3; TRBD2 matches 8 bases. This clonotype was sampled from a human donor who donated a stem cell graft to a child with aplastic anemia. The sample in question was PBMCs from the stem cell graft donor, obtained from the stem cell graft. CDR3 DNA sequence: TGTGCCAGCAGTCCCCGGCCCGGGAGGGGAAGCACAGATACGCAGTATTTT. Translating it yields CASSPRPGRGSTDTQYF.